Here is one T cell receptor beta chain with its context. The method was immunoSEQ multiplex PCR; TCRdb's version includes in-frame clones alone and lacks a portion of them. The sample has some 200,000 clones, roughly four fifths seen once. The data derive from a study of blood T cell repertoires in COVID-19. V dropped 5 bases and J dropped 0; count of bases not matched to a gene: 16. Germline V CDR1 and CDR2: SEHNR, FQNEAQ (reference sequence). The CDR3 contains 19 residues. This chain uses TRBV7-9 with TRBJ2-1, with 7 bases matching TRBD2. The TCR was taken from a man aged 35-49 years who had recovered from COVID-19. The sample taken for sequencing was PBMCs or T cells enriched from blood (not recorded which). CDR3 amino acids: CASSPPLVGGRDSYNEQFF. The CDR3 DNA reads as TGTGCCAGCAGCCCCCCATTGGTCGGTGGGAGGGACTCCTACAATGAGCAGTTCTTC. The full variable domain, rest sourced from reference TRBV7-9 and TRBJ2-1, is DTGVSQNPRHKITKRGQNVTFRCDPISEHNRLYWYRQTLGQGPEFLTYFQNEAQLEKSRLLSDRFSAERPKGSFSTLEIQRTEQGDSAMYLCASSPPLVGGRDSYNEQFFGPGTRLTVL.